These 27 T cell receptor beta chains were sequenced from one sample in a study of T cell responses to AZD1222 COVID-19 vaccine. Repertoires were generated with immunoSEQ multiplex PCR, while TCRdb's copy carries only in-frame clones and drops some. The sample gives about 86,000 clones, 89% of which show up once; approximately 5.3% is in the top ten. Sample: peripheral blood, taken 28 days after the second AZD1222 dose. The receptors shown here come from an adult who received the AZD1222 COVID-19 vaccine.

The chain employs TRBV6-2 or TRBV6-3 and TRBJ2-3; tentatively, D is TRBD2 (5 bases). CDR1 MNHEY and CDR2 SVGEGT come from the germline V gene. V was pared by 4 bases and J by 1 base, with 24 bases between. This CDR3 contains 19 residues. The CDR3 nucleotides are TGTGCCAGCAGTTCCAGACCCTCGGACTCCTTTATGGGCACAGATACGCAGTATTTT. Its protein product is CASSSRPSDSFMGTDTQYF.

The chain joins TRBV6-5 to TRBJ2-7; D call uncertain. This CDR3 has 15 amino acids. Trimming took 0 bases from V and 5 from J, leaving 14 bases between them. Germline loops: CDR1 MNHEY, CDR2 SVGAGI. CDR3 amino acids: CASSYSGGTLDEQYF. The CDR3 DNA is TGTGCCAGCAGTTACTCGGGCGGAACTTTAGACGAGCAGTACTTC.

In DNA, the CDR3 is TGTGCCAGCAGTTACTCCGGGAATGAAAAACTGTTTTTT. This sequence encodes CASSYSGNEKLFF. This chain connects TRBV6-5 to TRBJ1-4; D ambiguous. The CDR3 spans 13 residues. The ends were cut back, 0 bases at V and 5 bases at J, with 4 bases in the middle. In germline, CDR1 is MNHEY, CDR2 SVGAGI.

The chain employs TRBV7-2 and TRBJ2-6, with TRBD1 matching 11 bases. Germline assignment: CDR1 SGHTA and CDR2 FQGNSA. This CDR3 spans 18 amino acids. With 6 bases clipped from V and 3 bases from J, the junction kept 10 bases outside the gene matches. The CDR3 protein is CASSHRDRGIFGANVLTF. CDR3 DNA sequence: TGTGCCAGCAGTCACCGGGACAGGGGGATTTTTGGGGCCAACGTCCTGACTTTC.

The chain combines TRBV19 with TRBJ2-1; D is perhaps TRBD2 (6 bases). Germline V gene sequence: CDR1 LNHDA, CDR2 SQIVND (reference sequence). This CDR3 region has 12 residues. The germline V and J ends were trimmed by 5 bases and 8 bases, with 10 bases remaining between them. In DNA, the CDR3 is TGTGCCAGTAGTTGGCCGGGGGATGAGCAGTTCTTC. Translation: CASSWPGDEQFF.

CDR3 sequence: CATSRDRGKYQPQHF. The DNA for the CDR3 is TGTGCCACCAGCAGAGACAGGGGGAAATATCAGCCCCAGCATTTT. V gene TRBV15 combines with J gene TRBJ1-5; 7 nucleotides line up with TRBD1. V lost 0 bases and J lost 5; bases outside the gene matches: 4. Germline values: CDR1 LNHNV, CDR2 YYDKDF (reference sequence). The CDR3 extends over 15 amino acids.

V is TRBV15 and J is TRBJ1-6, with 8 bases that match TRBD1. Germline loops: CDR1 LNHNV, CDR2 YYDKDF (reference sequence). The CDR3 runs 14 residues. The trim removed 9 bases at V and 7 bases at J, leaving 8 bases unmatched. CDR3 nucleotides: TGTGCCACTGCGACGGACAGGGCCAATTCACCCCTCCACTTT. Amino acids: CATATDRANSPLHF.

This chain uses TRBV3-1 (or the pseudogene TRBV3-2) with TRBJ1-6; 8 bases map to TRBD1. The CDR3 spans 16 residues. CDR1 is LGHDT and CDR2 is YNNKEL in the germline V gene (reference sequence). V dropped 4 bases and J dropped 7; count of bases not matched to a gene: 9. The CDR3 nucleotides are TGTGCCAGCAGCCCTCCGGGACAGGTGGGGAATTCACCCCTCCACTTT. The encoded protein is CASSPPGQVGNSPLHF.

This chain connects TRBV6-2 or TRBV6-3 to TRBJ2-1, with 11 bases lining up with TRBD2. This CDR3 has 19 residues. V dropped 6 bases and J dropped 0; count of bases not matched to a gene: 13. CDR1 and CDR2 from the germline V gene are MNHEY and SVGEGT. The CDR3 sequence is CASSPRLAGGPSSYNEQFF. The CDR3 bases are TGTGCCAGCAGCCCCAGGCTAGCGGGGGGACCGAGCTCCTACAATGAGCAGTTCTTC.

The rearrangement links TRBV11-2 to TRBJ2-5, with D perhaps given as TRBD1 or TRBD2 (6 bases each). In germline, CDR1 is SGHAT, CDR2 FQNNGV. There are 18 residues in the CDR3. With 1 base removed from V and 0 bases from J, the gap between germline ends came to 18 bases. CDR3 sequence: CASSLVEGGTLYQETQYF. The DNA for the CDR3 is TGTGCCAGCAGCTTAGTTGAAGGGGGGACCTTGTACCAAGAGACCCAGTACTTC.

This sequence joins TRBV11-2 and TRBJ1-5; possibly TRBD1 for D (5 bases). This CDR3 region has 15 residues. Germline lookup yields CDR1 SGHAT and CDR2 FQNNGV. V shed 0 bases and J shed 3 bases, with 9 bases lying between them. CDR3 loop: CASSLEGADNQPQHF. In DNA, the CDR3 is TGTGCCAGCAGCTTAGAAGGGGCGGACAATCAGCCCCAGCATTTT. Filled out from reference TRBV11-2 and TRBJ1-5, the complete variable domain reads EAGVAQSPRYKIIEKRQSVAFWCNPISGHATLYWYQQILGQGPKLLIQFQNNGVVDDSQLPKDRFSAERLKGVDSTLKIQPAKLEDSAVYLCASSLEGADNQPQHFGDGTRLSIL.

V is TRBV7-2 and J is TRBJ1-1; D is uncertain. Trimming took off 8 bases at V and 3 bases at J, with 7 bases between the two ends. This CDR3 has 11 residues. The germline gives CDR1 SGHTA, CDR2 FQGNSA. The CDR3 DNA reads TGTGCCAGCGGGGTCGACACTGAAGCTTTCTTT. Translating gives CASGVDTEAFF.

The CDR3 reads CASSEIRGRETDTEAFF. The CDR3 DNA is TGTGCCAGCAGTGAAATACGGGGGCGTGAAACGGACACTGAAGCTTTCTTT. The chain has TRBV6-1 and TRBJ1-1, with D perhaps matching TRBD1 (6 bases). V was pared by 2 bases and J by 3 bases, with 19 bases between. CDR1 and CDR2 (germline): MNHNS, SASEGT. The CDR3 has 17 amino acids.

J is TRBJ1-6 and V is TRBV3-1 (or the pseudogene TRBV3-2); 7 nucleotides match TRBD1. V lost 4 bases, J lost 7 bases, and 4 bases stayed unmatched. The CDR3 is 14 residues long. The germline V gene has CDR1 LGHDT and CDR2 YNNKEL (reference sequence). CDR3 residues: CASSLDRANSPLHF. The CDR3 region has the DNA TGTGCCAGCAGCCTAGACAGGGCAAATTCACCCCTCCACTTT.

This chain uses TRBV5-1 with TRBJ2-7; 12 positions match TRBD1. The CDR3 loop spans 15 amino acids. V shed 5 bases, J shed 6 bases, and the junction held 9 bases outside the gene matches. Germline CDR1 and CDR2: SGHRS and YFSETQ. CDR3 in DNA: TGCGCCAGCAGTTTAGGCGGGACAGGGGGCACCGAGCAGTACTTC. The encoded protein is CASSLGGTGGTEQYF.

This clone came up a few times. The chain combines TRBV7-2 with TRBJ2-1; no firm D call. CDR3 length: 17 amino acids. Deletions cut 1 base from V and 0 bases from J, with 13 bases between. CDR1 and CDR2 (germline): SGHTA, FQGNSA. CDR3 amino acids: CASSLGTVYGSYNEQFF. CDR3 DNA: TGTGCCAGCAGCTTAGGGACGGTTTATGGCTCCTACAATGAGCAGTTCTTC.

This clone was recorded only once. The chain combines TRBV4-2 with TRBJ2-7; no clear D. CDR3 length: 14 amino acids. The V end lost 0 bases, the J end lost 1 base, and 7 bases lay between the germline ends. Germline V CDR1 and CDR2: LGHNA, YNFKEQ. The CDR3 DNA reads TGTGCCAGCAGCCAAGAGGTCAGGTCCTACGAGCAGTACTTC. This gives the protein CASSQEVRSYEQYF.

The rearrangement uses TRBV28 and TRBJ1-5, with a possible D match to TRBD1 (6 bases). Germline lookup yields CDR1 MDHEN and CDR2 SYDVKM. The CDR3 has 15 amino acids. The ends were cut back, 3 bases at V and 0 bases at J, with 9 bases in the middle. CDR3 sequence reads: CASSFRRGSNQPQHF. The CDR3 DNA sequence: TGTGCCAGCAGTTTTCGCAGGGGTAGCAATCAGCCCCAGCATTTT.

This rearrangement joins TRBV7-3 to TRBJ2-1; D unresolved. Trimming shortened V by 2 bases and J by 4 bases, and 9 bases separated the two germline ends. Looked up from germline, CDR1 is SGHTA and CDR2 is FQGTGA. This CDR3 comprises 14 residues. CDR3 region: CASSLETRYNEQFF. CDR3 DNA sequence: TGTGCCAGCAGCTTAGAGACAAGGTACAATGAGCAGTTCTTC.

V usage is TRBV12-3 or TRBV12-4 and J usage is TRBJ1-3; no clear D. The length of the CDR3 is 12 residues. V lost 6 bases, J lost 3 bases, and 6 bases lay in between. CDR3 sequence: CASSKDGNTIYF. The DNA of the CDR3 is TGTGCCAGCAGCAAAGATGGAAACACCATATATTTT.

The CDR3 loop reads CASVDSTEPYEQYF. The CDR3 DNA reads as TGTGCCAGCGTAGACAGTACCGAACCCTACGAGCAGTACTTC. This sequence joins TRBV28 and TRBJ2-7; perhaps TRBD1 as D (5 bases). Trimming shortened V by 8 bases and J by 2 bases, and 16 bases separated the two germline ends. The CDR3 spans 14 residues. Germline CDR1 is MDHEN and CDR2 is SYDVKM.

The V and J genes are TRBV27 and TRBJ1-1; 8 positions match TRBD1. Unmatched junction bases numbered 9, after V lost 5 bases and J lost 7 bases. The V gene's germline CDR1 is MNHEY and CDR2 SMNVEV (reference sequence). This CDR3 has 14 amino acids. The CDR3 DNA is TGTGCCAGCAGTAGATCGACAGGGGTGGGTGAAGCTTTCTTT. Protein product: CASSRSTGVGEAFF.

The chain recombines TRBV7-2 with TRBJ2-7; TRBD2 aligns across 7 bases. V trimming: 3 bases; J trimming: 0 bases; junction bases outside the gene matches: 5. The CDR3 runs to 15 residues. Germline CDR1 reads SGHTA; CDR2 reads FQGNSA. The CDR3: CASSFGGVGSYEQYF. The CDR3 region has the DNA TGTGCCAGCAGCTTTGGGGGGGTCGGCTCCTACGAGCAGTACTTC.

The V gene is TRBV5-5, the J gene TRBJ2-7; TRBD1 aligns across 8 bases. Germline trimming cut 1 base from V and 5 bases from J; bases unmatched to any gene: 5. The length of the CDR3 is 14 residues. The germline CDR1 and CDR2 sequences are SGHKS and YYEKEE (reference sequence). CDR3: CASSLIRTGNEQYF. DNA of the CDR3: TGTGCCAGCAGCTTGATCCGGACAGGGAACGAGCAGTACTTC.

V is TRBV7-6 and J is TRBJ2-5, with a possible D match to TRBD2 (5 bases). V lost 2 bases to trimming and J lost 4 bases, with 17 bases between them. The CDR3 loop spans 16 amino acids. Germline-derived CDR1 and CDR2 are SGHVS and FNYEAQ. CDR3 in amino acids: CASSLTSALEGETQYF. In DNA, the CDR3 is TGTGCCAGCAGCTTAACGTCAGCCCTAGAGGGAGAGACCCAGTACTTC.

The chain carries TRBV6-5 and TRBJ1-5; the D gene is possibly TRBD1 (5 bases). Trimming stripped 7 bases from V and 0 bases from J, with 13 bases between. The germline gives CDR1 MNHEY, CDR2 SVGAGI. This CDR3 is 15 amino acids long. The CDR3 spells CASTPQGYSNQPQHF. The CDR3 coding sequence is TGTGCCAGCACTCCTCAGGGTTATAGCAATCAGCCCCAGCATTTT.

The J gene is TRBJ1-5, the V gene TRBV19; maybe TRBD1 (5 bases). V dropped 6 bases and J dropped 3 bases, with 18 bases sitting between them. This CDR3 comprises 16 residues. CDR1 is LNHDA and CDR2 is SQIVND in the germline V gene (reference sequence). The CDR3 here is CASRLGGAFDNQPQHF. CDR3 nucleotides: TGTGCCAGTAGGCTAGGTGGGGCGTTTGACAATCAGCCCCAGCATTTT.